These 11 T cell receptor beta chains originate from one sample sequenced in a study of shared clonotypes between healthy human individuals. The protocol was immunoSEQ multiplex PCR, while the TCRdb copy is restricted to in-frame clones and leaves out a portion. The table lists more than 2,000,000 clones, roughly 92% of them singletons. The specimen was naive CD4+ T cells sorted from blood. Sample subset: CD45RA+ positively selected. All receptors come from a man between 18 and 29 years old in good health.

The genes are TRBV5-1 and TRBJ2-7; 9 bases are shared with TRBD1. This CDR3 is built from 16 residues. Trimming cost V 0 bases and J 4 bases; bases outside gene matches: 8. Germline V CDR1 and CDR2: SGHRS, YFSETQ. Here the CDR3 reads CASSLGGQGLIYEQYF. CDR3 bases: TGCGCCAGCAGCTTGGGTGGACAGGGGCTGATTTACGAGCAGTACTTC.

The V and J genes are TRBV10-3 and TRBJ2-3; TRBD2 matches 13 bases. The J segment lost 4 bases and the V segment lost 5 bases, leaving 9 bases of the junction unmatched. Germline lookup yields CDR1 ENHRY and CDR2 SYGVKD. The CDR3 has 17 amino acids. CDR3 protein: CAISKGLAGEVADTQYF. The CDR3 DNA reads as TGTGCCATCAGTAAAGGACTAGCGGGAGAGGTTGCAGATACGCAGTATTTT.

The CDR3 here is CSVVAFTDTQYF. For the CDR3, the DNA is TGCAGCGTAGTAGCGTTCACAGATACGCAGTATTTT. The chain links TRBV29-1 to TRBJ2-3; the D gene is possibly TRBD2 (5 bases). The CDR3 is made up of 12 amino acids. Trimming stripped 6 bases from V and 2 bases from J, with 9 bases between. Germline CDR1 is SQVTM and CDR2 is ANQGSEA.

V usage is TRBV15 and J usage is TRBJ1-6; D is unresolved. Trimming left V 6 bases short and J 4 bases short, with 13 bases between. The CDR3 extends over 15 amino acids. Germline assignment: CDR1 LNHNV and CDR2 YYDKDF (reference sequence). The CDR3: CATRALEGYNSPLHF. The CDR3 coding sequence is TGTGCCACCAGGGCGCTGGAAGGATATAATTCACCCCTCCACTTT.

This chain links TRBV5-1 with TRBJ2-3; 7 bases are shared with TRBD2. With 0 bases clipped from V and 6 bases from J, the junction kept 13 bases outside the gene matches. The CDR3 sequence is 17 residues long. The germline V gene has CDR1 SGHRS and CDR2 YFSETQ. CDR3 in DNA: TGCGCCAGCAGCTTGGGAAATACGGGAGGTGGGCTCGATACGCAGTATTTT. This translates into CASSLGNTGGGLDTQYF. Variable domain in full (rest from reference TRBV5-1 and TRBJ2-3): KAGVTQTPRYLIKTRGQQVTLSCSPISGHRSVSWYQQTPGQGLQFLFEYFSETQRNKGNFPGRFSGRQFSNSRSEMNVSTLELGDSALYLCASSLGNTGGGLDTQYFGPGTRLTVL.

This chain links TRBV7-2 with TRBJ2-7, with 10 positions matching TRBD2. After removal of 6 bases from V and 7 bases from J, the junction contained 15 bases not matched to a gene. The CDR3 totals 16 residues. Germline assignment: CDR1 SGHTA and CDR2 FQGNSA. The CDR3 is CASSRWAASGGGEQYF. As DNA, the CDR3 is TGTGCCAGCAGTCGCTGGGCCGCTAGCGGGGGAGGGGAGCAGTACTTC.

This clone was counted between two and nine times. The chain couples TRBV10-3 to TRBJ1-1, with D hard to call. Germline V gene sequence: CDR1 ENHRY, CDR2 SYGVKD. Trimming removed 3 bases at V and 0 bases at J, with 8 bases between. The CDR3 runs 14 residues. The CDR3 nucleotides are TGTGCCATCAGTGAATTACTCATGAACACTGAAGCTTTCTTT. Translated: CAISELLMNTEAFF.

The chain combines TRBV2 with TRBJ2-7; 9 bases map to TRBD1. The CDR3 totals 14 residues. Germline lookup yields CDR1 SNHLY and CDR2 FYNNEI. Losses at the gene ends were 1 base for V and 5 bases for J; bases not matched to a gene: 3. CDR3 region: CASSEDRGLDEQYF. Written as DNA, the CDR3 is TGTGCCAGCAGTGAAGACAGGGGGCTTGACGAGCAGTACTTC.

This chain connects TRBV4-1 to TRBJ2-2; 8 bases fit TRBD2. This CDR3 is built from 15 residues. Germline loops: CDR1 MGHRA, CDR2 YSYEKL. V was clipped by 7 bases and J by 3 bases; unmatched bases: 7. The DNA of the CDR3 is TGCGCCAGCACCAGCGGGGGTTCATACACCGGGGAGCTGTTTTTT. Residues: CASTSGGSYTGELFF.

DNA for the CDR3: TGTGCCAGCAGAGCCACTTACACCGGGGAGCTGTTTTTT. It encodes CASRATYTGELFF. The chain couples TRBV2 to TRBJ2-2, with no clear D. The CDR3 is made up of 13 amino acids. Trimming removed 6 bases from V and 3 bases from J, with 8 bases in between. The germline gives CDR1 SNHLY, CDR2 FYNNEI. Filled out from reference TRBV2 and TRBJ2-2, the complete variable domain reads EPEVTQTPSHQVTQMGQEVILRCVPISNHLYFYWYRQILGQKVEFLVSFYNNEISEKSEIFDDQFSVERPDGSNFTLKIRSTKLEDSAMYFCASRATYTGELFFGEGSRLTVL.

This clone was counted between two and nine times. The V gene is TRBV9, the J gene TRBJ2-7; D is unresolved. Germline CDR1 SGDLS, CDR2 YYNGEE. The CDR3 spans 14 residues. The ends were cut back, 0 bases at V and 3 bases at J, with 10 bases in the middle. The CDR3 bases are TGTGCCAGCAGCGTAGCTTTACACAGCTACGAGCAGTACTTC. It yields the protein CASSVALHSYEQYF.